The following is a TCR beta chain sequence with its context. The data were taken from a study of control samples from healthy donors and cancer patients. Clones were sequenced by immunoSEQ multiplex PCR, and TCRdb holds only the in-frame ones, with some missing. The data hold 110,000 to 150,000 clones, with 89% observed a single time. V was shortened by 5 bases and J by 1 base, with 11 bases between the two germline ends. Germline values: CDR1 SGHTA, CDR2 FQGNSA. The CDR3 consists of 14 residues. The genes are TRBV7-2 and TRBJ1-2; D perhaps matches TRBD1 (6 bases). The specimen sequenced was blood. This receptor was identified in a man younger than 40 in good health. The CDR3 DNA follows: TGTGCCAGCAGCGCACAGGGCGGTAACTATGGCTACACCTTC. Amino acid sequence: CASSAQGGNYGYTF.